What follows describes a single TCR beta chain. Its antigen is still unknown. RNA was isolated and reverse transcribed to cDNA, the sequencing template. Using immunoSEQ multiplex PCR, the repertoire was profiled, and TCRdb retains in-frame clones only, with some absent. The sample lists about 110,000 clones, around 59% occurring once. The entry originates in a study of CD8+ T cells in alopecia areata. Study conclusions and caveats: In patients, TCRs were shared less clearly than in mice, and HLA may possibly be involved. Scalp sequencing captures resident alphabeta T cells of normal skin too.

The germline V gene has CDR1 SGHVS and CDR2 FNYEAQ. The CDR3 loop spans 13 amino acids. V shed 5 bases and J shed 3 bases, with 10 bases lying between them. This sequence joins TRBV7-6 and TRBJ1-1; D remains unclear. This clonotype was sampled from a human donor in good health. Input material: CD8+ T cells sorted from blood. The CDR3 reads CASSPSRDTEAFF. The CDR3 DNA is TGTGCCAGCAGCCCAAGCCGGGACACTGAAGCTTTCTTT.